This TCR beta chain was obtained from a study of OX40 agonist ivuxolimab in advanced cancers. Background on the study: The dose of intravenous ivuxolimab that patients received every 2 weeks ranged from 0.01 to 10 mg/kg.

The repertoire was sequenced with immunoSEQ multiplex PCR; TCRdb's copy has only in-frame clones and lacks some. Of fewer than 100,000 clones listed, around 90% were seen once; the top ten hold roughly 0.32%. On this clone: Its antigen is not known.

The germline CDR1 and CDR2 sequences are MDHEN and SYDVKM. V dropped 10 bases and J dropped 1 base, with 15 bases sitting between them. The CDR3 runs to 14 residues. Study-wide findings and caveats: Within 6 weeks, CD4+ and CD8+ blood T cells expanded clonally at 0.1 to 3.0 mg/kg. More expanded clones were found, on average, in CD8+ than in CD4+ T cells.

The receptor was isolated from an adult with an advanced solid tumor such as melanoma, head and neck, liver or kidney cancer. Sequenced here: CD4+ or CD8+ T cells sorted from blood, sampled in a trial of the OX40 agonist ivuxolimab. This chain joins TRBV28 and TRBJ2-3; a possible D gene is TRBD1 (6 bases). The CDR3 protein is CAIARAGGTDTQYF. CDR3 sequence (DNA): TGTGCCATAGCAAGGGCAGGGGGCACAGATACGCAGTATTTT. Based on the CDR3 plus reference TRBV28 and TRBJ2-3, the full variable domain is DVKVTQSSRYLVKRTGEKVFLECVQDMDHENMFWYRQDPGLGLRLIYFSYDVKMKEKGDIPEGYSVSREKKERFSLILESASTNQTSMYLCAIARAGGTDTQYFGPGTRLTVL.